The 2 T cell receptor beta chains below were found in one sample sequenced in a study of blood T cell repertoires in COVID-19. Data came from immunoSEQ multiplex PCR; TCRdb stores just in-frame clones and leaves some out. Among about 180,000 clones listed, roughly 78% were seen once. Sample: peripheral blood. These receptors were taken from a woman in her fifties or sixties with COVID-19, enrolled during active disease.

The CDR3 DNA is TGTGCCAGCAGTGAAGGATGGGCAGGCCGCTCTGGAAACACCATATATTTT. Protein sequence: CASSEGWAGRSGNTIYF. The chain is built from TRBV2 and TRBJ1-3; no clear D gene. Trimming pared 1 base from V and 0 bases from J, leaving 13 bases between. This CDR3 spans 17 amino acids. The germline gives CDR1 SNHLY, CDR2 FYNNEI.

J is TRBJ2-1 and V is TRBV6-4, with 11 bases that match TRBD2. The CDR3 is made up of 15 amino acids. J was trimmed by 5 bases and V by 6 bases; bases with no gene match: 6. The germline CDR1 and CDR2 sequences are MRHNA and SNTAGT. CDR3 in DNA: TGTGCCAGCAGCTTCGGACTAGCGGGCAACAATGAGCAGTTCTTC. Translation gives CASSFGLAGNNEQFF.